This TCR beta chain was sequenced for a study of CD4 T cells in relation to SARS-CoV-2 and coronaviruses. Whole-study context: ViraFEST: approximately 10-day antigen culture of PBMCs, then TCR beta CDR3 sequencing.

Germline V gene sequence: CDR1 SNHLY, CDR2 FYNNEI. This CDR3 contains 13 residues. V was shortened by 6 bases and J by 4 bases, with 12 bases between the two germline ends. The sample holds a few counts of this clone. What it binds is not known. Study-wide points: Each donor contributed either pre-pandemic or post-infection samples, not both.

CD4+ T cells from unexposed donors were obtained before the COVID-19 pandemic (2011-2018). The cells were cultured for 10 days before CD4+ T cells were isolated. Testing used SARS-CoV-2 S/N and four cold-coronavirus spikes on unexposed-donor CD4+ T cells, cells permitting. Data came from immunoSEQ multiplex PCR; TCRdb stores just in-frame clones and leaves some out. Of more than 20,000 clones in the sample, 66% were seen once. Sequences were obtained from CD4+ T cells from PBMCs, cultured in vitro. The clonotype originates from a human donor in good health. The chain uses TRBV2 and TRBJ1-2; perhaps TRBD1 as D (6 bases). The CDR3 DNA is TGTGCCAGCAGGCCGGGGGCGGGCTATGGCTACACCTTC. Translating gives CASRPGAGYGYTF.